The clone carrying this TCR beta chain was picked up a small number of times. What it binds is unknown. The data belong to a study of T-cell memory formation after mild COVID-19. In the study overall: Among the donors, TCR clusters were largely specific to each donor. Study outcomes and limitations: The study found balanced CD4/CD8 in clones contracting day 15 to 85 and a CD4+ lean in later expanders. A subset of responding clones appeared in pre-infection memory, suggesting cross-reactive memory joined.

MiXCR, applied by TCRdb to the 5' RACE reads, yields one record per CDR3 protein. The top ten hold less than 35% of the sample, which has roughly 110,000 distinct CDR3 sequences, around 15% seen once. The ends were cut back, 5 bases at V and 2 bases at J, with 11 bases in the middle. The CDR3 covers 14 residues. Germline CDR1 reads LNHNV; CDR2 reads YYDKDF (reference sequence). The clonotype comes from an adult woman who had mild COVID-19 (a few samples of this study predate the infection). Cell type and time point are not known. The chain joins TRBV15 to TRBJ2-3; D is unclear. Sequencing was done on a sample of PBMCs or a T cell subset sorted from them (not recorded which). The CDR3 loop reads CATSGPPHTDTQYF. The CDR3 nucleotides read TGTGCCACCAGCGGGCCGCCCCACACAGATACGCAGTATTTT.